A selection of T cell receptor beta chains follows, all from one sample in a study of T cells expressing NK-cell markers. TCRdb processed the 5' RACE reads again and assigns one entry to each CDR3 protein, with no DNA. The sample data list about 260,000 distinct CDR3 sequences. What was sequenced was blood T cells: a sorted CD56 or NKG2C T cell subset, CD4+ or CD8+ T cells, or bulk PBMC T cells (not recorded which). These receptors were taken from a woman aged 18 to 69 in good health. CDR3s include the opening cysteine and the closing phenylalanine or tryptophan.

v_call: TRBV3-1; j_call: TRBJ2-3; cdr3_aa: CASSPNTGSESTDTQYF
v_call: TRBV29-1; j_call: TRBJ2-1; cdr3_aa: CSVVLAGASYNEQFF
v_call: TRBV29-1; j_call: TRBJ2-1; cdr3_aa: CSVVRLAGGSNEQFF
v_call: TRBV25-1; j_call: TRBJ2-1; cdr3_aa: CASSGTGRSSYNEQFF
v_call: TRBV5-5; j_call: TRBJ2-3; cdr3_aa: CASSLTQSTDTQYF
v_call: TRBV20-1; j_call: TRBJ1-6; cdr3_aa: CSARGVNSPLHF
v_call: TRBV4-3; j_call: TRBJ1-5; cdr3_aa: CASSQEPGSNQPQHF
v_call: TRBV28; j_call: TRBJ2-6; cdr3_aa: CASSSVGSGANVLTF
v_call: TRBV20-1; j_call: TRBJ2-1; cdr3_aa: CISGRGFGDEQFF
v_call: TRBV28; j_call: TRBJ2-7; cdr3_aa: CASSLLPSGSGRYF
v_call: TRBV4-3; j_call: TRBJ1-1; cdr3_aa: CASSHAKDTEAFF
v_call: TRBV16; j_call: TRBJ1-5; cdr3_aa: CASSRLGQGLTQPQHF
v_call: TRBV18; j_call: TRBJ1-1; cdr3_aa: CASSPRDSNTEAFF
v_call: TRBV11-2; j_call: TRBJ1-1; cdr3_aa: CASSRAPRGGSKAFF
v_call: TRBV7-2; j_call: TRBJ2-2; cdr3_aa: CASSFSPSWELFF
v_call: TRBV20-1; j_call: TRBJ1-6; cdr3_aa: CSASGLGVYNSPLHF
v_call: TRBV9; j_call: TRBJ1-1; cdr3_aa: CASSVEGRPEAFF
v_call: TRBV12-5; j_call: TRBJ2-3; cdr3_aa: CASGPSGGPPDTQYF
v_call: TRBV6-1; j_call: TRBJ1-5; cdr3_aa: CASSEAYRGRQPQHF
v_call: TRBV12-3/TRBV12-4; j_call: TRBJ2-2; cdr3_aa: CASSPTIGELFF
v_call: TRBV29-1; j_call: TRBJ2-3; cdr3_aa: CSVDGASSTDTQYF